A single sample is the source of the 32 T cell receptor beta chains below, sequenced in a study. TCRdb redid the calling of the RT-PCR reads with MiXCR, one entry per CDR3 protein. The table lists hundreds of thousands of distinct CDR3 sequences, 14% of them singletons, with just over 3.5% in the top ten. The sample comprised memory CD4+ T cells from blood. These receptors were collected from a female donor in good health, serving as a healthy control.

The chain has TRBV5-1 and TRBJ2-5, with D unresolved. Germline CDR1 is SGHRS and CDR2 is YFSETQ. The V end was cut by 4 bases, the J end by 5 bases, with 18 bases between. The CDR3 is 15 amino acids. The CDR3 nucleotides are TGCGCCAGCAGCCAAACGCCTATCGAAGGGGAGACCCAGTACTTC. It is translated as CASSQTPIEGETQYF.

In its sample, this clonotype was seen a few times. V is TRBV6-6 and J is TRBJ2-7; possibly TRBD1 or TRBD2 for D (6 bases each). CDR1 and CDR2 from the germline V gene are MNHNY and SVGAGI (reference sequence). This CDR3 comprises 14 residues. V was shortened by 5 bases and J by 7 bases, with 18 bases between the two germline ends. CDR3 region: CASSPRWGAEEQYF. CDR3 in DNA: TGTGCCAGCAGTCCCCGGTGGGGGGCTGAAGAGCAGTACTTC.

V and J are TRBV18 and TRBJ2-3; 8 bases fit TRBD2. The CDR3 totals 15 residues. The germline CDR1 and CDR2 sequences are KGHSH and LQKENI. J gave up 1 base and V 0 bases, and 0 bases lay outside the gene matches. The DNA of the CDR3 is TGTGCCAGCTCACCACCGGGACTAGGCACAGATACGCAGTATTTT. Translating it yields CASSPPGLGTDTQYF.

At least ten counts were recorded for this clonotype. The gene calls are TRBV9 and TRBJ2-1, with D unclear. Germline values: CDR1 SGDLS, CDR2 YYNGEE. The length of the CDR3 is 15 residues. Deletions cut 0 bases from V and 3 bases from J, with 10 bases between. DNA for the CDR3: TGTGCCAGCAGCGTAGAGCCAGCCATCTACAATGAGCAGTTCTTC. Amino acids: CASSVEPAIYNEQFF.

The V and J genes are TRBV20-1 and TRBJ1-2, with 8 bases that match TRBD1. This CDR3 comprises 15 residues. V dropped 3 bases and J dropped 0; count of bases not matched to a gene: 6. Germline lookup yields CDR1 DFQATT and CDR2 SNEGSKA (reference sequence). In DNA form, the CDR3 reads TGCAGTGCTAGTCAGGGGGCGGGAGCTAACTATGGCTACACCTTC. Translated: CSASQGAGANYGYTF.

This clonotype was detected only a few times. CDR3 region: CASSVAIANEQFF. The CDR3 DNA is TGTGCCAGCAGCGTAGCCATAGCCAATGAGCAGTTCTTC. V usage is TRBV13 and J usage is TRBJ2-1; D uncertain. V shed 5 bases and J shed 6 bases, with 11 bases lying between them. In germline, CDR1 is PRHDT, CDR2 FYEKMQ (reference sequence). The CDR3 totals 13 residues.

This clonotype was recorded a few times. The V and J genes are TRBV3-1 and TRBJ1-2, with 9 bases identical to TRBD1. The CDR3 loop spans 15 amino acids. The ends lost 4 bases at V and 7 bases at J; junction bases unmatched: 10. CDR1 and CDR2 from the germline V gene are LGHDT and YNNKEL (reference sequence). The CDR3 sequence: CASSLRQGEVGGYTF. CDR3 coding DNA: TGTGCCAGCAGCCTCCGACAGGGGGAGGTGGGTGGCTACACCTTC.

V usage is TRBV12-3 or TRBV12-4 and J usage is TRBJ1-4; D unresolved. The CDR3 length is 12 residues. The V end lost 3 bases, the J end lost 8 bases, and 7 bases lay between the germline ends. The CDR3 sequence: CASSFQVEKLFF. The CDR3 coding sequence is TGTGCCAGCAGTTTCCAGGTAGAAAAACTGTTTTTT.

This clonotype was detected many times. The chain uses TRBV29-1 and TRBJ2-1, with 8 bases that match TRBD1. The CDR3 covers 13 residues. V lost 4 bases to trimming and J lost 7 bases; unmatched junction nucleotides: 6. Germline lookup yields CDR1 SQVTM and CDR2 ANQGSEA. The CDR3 here is CSVVPGGENEQFF. The CDR3 nucleotides read TGCAGCGTTGTGCCAGGGGGCGAGAATGAGCAGTTCTTC.

This clonotype was counted many times. The chain employs TRBV3-1 and TRBJ1-3, with 9 bases that match TRBD1. CDR3 length equals 18 residues. V lost 4 bases, J lost 1 base, and 11 bases stayed unmatched. Per germline, CDR1 LGHDT and CDR2 YNNKEL (reference sequence). The CDR3 nucleotides are TGTGCCAGCAGCCCCCCTCGGGACAGGGCCGGGTCTGGAAACACCATATATTTT. Translating it yields CASSPPRDRAGSGNTIYF.

The sample holds a few counts of this clonotype. The chain employs TRBV28 and TRBJ1-1, with a tentative D call TRBD1 (5 bases). The CDR3 contains 12 residues. Trimming took 6 bases from V and 6 from J, leaving 11 bases between them. Germline V gene lookup returns CDR1 MDHEN and CDR2 SYDVKM. CDR3 in DNA: TGTGCCAGCAGCTCCCTCAGGGCTGAAGCTTTCTTT. Translated: CASSSLRAEAFF.

This clonotype occurred many times. This chain joins TRBV12-3 or TRBV12-4 and TRBJ2-7; no definite D call. The V gene lost 1 base and the J gene lost 4 bases, with 8 bases spanning the gap. The CDR3 is 13 amino acids. The CDR3 DNA sequence: TGTGCCAGCAGTTTAGTCGTAGTGTACGAGCAGTACTTC. This codes for CASSLVVVYEQYF.

The sample holds a few counts of this clonotype. The genes are TRBV20-1 and TRBJ2-3; 7 bases are shared with TRBD2. The germline CDR1 and CDR2 sequences are DFQATT and SNEGSKA (reference sequence). This CDR3 spans 14 amino acids. Unmatched junction bases numbered 11, after V lost 6 bases and J lost 5 bases. CDR3: CSAPIAGVEDTQYF. DNA of the CDR3: TGCAGTGCGCCCATCGCGGGAGTTGAAGATACGCAGTATTTT.

This clonotype turned up a few times. The chain uses TRBV7-2 and TRBJ2-7; 9 nucleotides align to TRBD2. This CDR3 has 15 residues. CDR1 SGHTA and CDR2 FQGNSA come from the germline V gene. Trimming took 1 base from V and 7 from J; bases not matched to a gene: 8. DNA of the CDR3: TGTGCCAGCAGCTTAGACCGCGGGAGGGAAGGAGAGCAGTACTTC. This encodes CASSLDRGREGEQYF. Complete variable domain (other parts from reference TRBV7-2 and TRBJ2-7): GAGVSQSPSNKVTEKGKDVELRCDPISGHTALYWYRQSLGQGLEFLIYFQGNSAPDKSGLPSDRFSAERTGGSVSTLTIQRTQQEDSAVYLCASSLDRGREGEQYFGPGTRLTVT.

The sample holds many counts of this clonotype. This CDR3 reads CASSRGLAGTSSYNEQFF. The CDR3 DNA reads as TGCGCCAGCAGCCGCGGACTAGCGGGGACTAGCTCCTACAATGAGCAGTTCTTC. The chain employs TRBV4-1 and TRBJ2-1, with TRBD2 identical over 12 bases. CDR3 size: 18 residues. Germline-derived CDR1 and CDR2 are MGHRA and YSYEKL. The junction had 7 bases not matched to a gene; V was cut back by 4 bases and J by 0 bases.

This chain uses TRBV19 with TRBJ2-2; 8 positions agree with TRBD2. Germline CDR1 reads LNHDA; CDR2 reads SQIVND (reference sequence). V lost 6 bases to trimming and J lost 6 bases; unmatched junction nucleotides: 12. The CDR3 totals 16 residues. The CDR3 region is CASSPGVGTSSGELFF. The CDR3 DNA follows: TGTGCCAGTAGCCCCGGAGTGGGGACTAGTTCCGGGGAGCTGTTTTTT.

The CDR3 DNA follows: TGCAGTGCTAGTTACTCCCTAAGCACAGATACGCAGTATTTT. Its translation: CSASYSLSTDTQYF. The chain uses TRBV20-1 and TRBJ2-3; D call uncertain. V was cut by 3 bases and J by 0 bases, with 10 bases left in between. The CDR3 consists of 14 residues. The germline V gene has CDR1 DFQATT and CDR2 SNEGSKA (reference sequence).

There are a few counts of this clonotype. The CDR3 DNA follows: TGTGCCAGCAGTTTCGGGCAGGCCGAGAACACTGAAGCTTTCTTT. Encoded protein: CASSFGQAENTEAFF. V gene TRBV12-3 or TRBV12-4 combines with J gene TRBJ1-1; D is unclear. This CDR3 region has 15 residues. Deletions cut 3 bases from V and 1 base from J, with 12 bases between.

CDR3 sequence reads: CASSRAGEAQYF. CDR3 coding DNA: TGTGCCAGCAGTAGGGCAGGGGAGGCGCAGTATTTT. The chain employs TRBV6-6 and TRBJ2-3, with D perhaps TRBD1 or TRBD2 (6 bases each). The V end was cut by 5 bases, the J end by 10 bases, with 13 bases between. Germline V CDR1 and CDR2: MNHNY, SVGAGI (reference sequence). The CDR3 contains 12 residues.

This chain connects TRBV20-1 to TRBJ1-4; D is perhaps TRBD1 (6 bases). Trimming took 6 bases from V and 4 from J, leaving 15 bases between them. The CDR3 extends over 14 amino acids. Per the germline V gene, CDR1 is DFQATT and CDR2 is SNEGSKA (reference sequence). CDR3 residues: CSASPGAFNEKLFF. CDR3 DNA: TGCAGTGCCAGCCCAGGGGCTTTTAATGAAAAACTGTTTTTT.

CDR3 nucleotides: TGTGCCAGCAGTGAAGTAGGCCCCTATGGCTACACCTTC. Translating gives CASSEVGPYGYTF. The chain is built from TRBV6-1 and TRBJ1-2; no reliable D call. Germline V gene sequence: CDR1 MNHNS, CDR2 SASEGT. The CDR3 is 13 amino acids. Trimming removed 1 base at V and 4 bases at J, with 7 bases between.

This clonotype was counted a few times. The chain is built from TRBV12-3 or TRBV12-4 and TRBJ1-2; D might be TRBD1 (5 bases). V was shortened by 3 bases and J by 4 bases, with 12 bases between the two germline ends. This CDR3 contains 14 residues. The CDR3: CASSLGREAYGYTF. The CDR3 DNA reads as TGTGCCAGCAGTTTGGGCAGGGAGGCCTATGGCTACACCTTC.

This clonotype came up a few times. V is TRBV5-1 and J is TRBJ1-1; a weak D match, TRBD1 (6 bases). CDR1 and CDR2 from the germline V gene are SGHRS and YFSETQ. V lost 2 bases and J lost 5, with 13 bases in between. The CDR3 is 14 residues long. The CDR3: CASSFTGMWTEAFF. The CDR3 coding sequence is TGCGCCAGCAGCTTCACAGGGATGTGGACTGAAGCTTTCTTT.

The chain uses TRBV20-1 and TRBJ1-2; tentative D call: TRBD1 (5 bases). In germline, CDR1 is DFQATT, CDR2 SNEGSKA (reference sequence). This CDR3 spans 14 amino acids. With 2 bases removed from V and 4 bases from J, the gap between germline ends came to 14 bases. CDR3 in DNA: TGCAGTGCTAGAAACTACGAGGGGACCTATGGCTACACCTTC. The encoded protein is CSARNYEGTYGYTF.

This clonotype was seen more than once but under ten times. The J gene is TRBJ2-3, the V gene TRBV4-2; 10 positions agree with TRBD2. V shed 0 bases, J shed 4 bases, and the junction held 7 bases outside the gene matches. This CDR3 spans 17 amino acids. Germline-derived CDR1 and CDR2 are LGHNA and YNFKEQ. The DNA for the CDR3 is TGTGCCAGCAGCCAAGACGGTCTAGCGGGAGTCGCAGATACGCAGTATTTT. It translates to CASSQDGLAGVADTQYF.

This clonotype was seen at least ten times. The V call is TRBV6-5, the J call TRBJ2-5; 12 nucleotides agree with TRBD1. In germline, CDR1 is MNHEY, CDR2 SVGAGI. V trimming: 3 bases; J trimming: 4 bases; junction bases outside the gene matches: 12. The CDR3 contains 18 residues. CDR3 region: CASSYMLVGTGGTETQYF. DNA of the CDR3: TGTGCCAGCAGTTATATGTTGGTTGGGACAGGGGGCACAGAGACCCAGTACTTC.

This clonotype was found once. The gene calls are TRBV18 and TRBJ1-2; 12 nucleotides match TRBD1. Germline V gene lookup returns CDR1 KGHSH and CDR2 LQKENI. V was clipped by 2 bases and J by 7 bases; unmatched bases: 14. This CDR3 region has 18 residues. CDR3 nucleotide sequence: TGTGCCAGCTCACCAGAAGAGGGACAGGGGGCGAACGGTGGTGGCTACACCTTC. Residues: CASSPEEGQGANGGGYTF. The entire variable domain, with the rest obtained from reference TRBV18 and TRBJ1-2, is as follows: NAGVMQNPRHLVRRRGQEARLRCSPMKGHSHVYWYRQLPEEGLKFMVYLQKENIIDESGMPKERFSAEFPKEGPSILRIQQVVRGDSAAYFCASSPEEGQGANGGGYTFGSGTRLTVV.

This clonotype was seen more than once but under ten times. This sequence joins TRBV5-1 and TRBJ1-2, with D tentatively TRBD1 (5 bases). Germline V lookup: CDR1 SGHRS, CDR2 YFSETQ. V was cut by 0 bases and J by 3 bases, with 12 bases left in between. The CDR3 totals 15 residues. As DNA, the CDR3 is TGCGCCAGCAGCTTGGGGGGGACGAAAGACTATGGCTACACCTTC. Protein sequence: CASSLGGTKDYGYTF.

In its sample, this clonotype was seen a few times. The V and J genes are TRBV6-1 and TRBJ2-3; TRBD2 aligns across 10 bases. CDR1 is MNHNS and CDR2 is SASEGT in the germline V gene. The CDR3 has 15 amino acids. V lost 3 bases to trimming and J lost 4 bases; unmatched junction nucleotides: 4. CDR3 sequence reads: CASSESSGSADTQYF. The DNA of the CDR3 is TGTGCCAGCAGTGAGTCTAGCGGGAGTGCAGATACGCAGTATTTT.

V and J are TRBV4-3 and TRBJ2-1, with D possibly matching TRBD1 (5 bases). The CDR3 length is 14 residues. Per the germline V gene, CDR1 is LGHNA and CDR2 is YSLEER. Trimming cost V 0 bases and J 4 bases, with 7 bases left between them. The CDR3, as DNA: TGCGCCAGCAGCCAAGAAGACAGATACAATGAGCAGTTCTTC. Protein: CASSQEDRYNEQFF.

This clonotype was counted between two and nine times. A junction end diverges from the germline sequence, so it may reflect a read error. This rearrangement joins TRBV7-7 to TRBJ2-1; 7 bases are a match to TRBD1. Germline V gene sequence: CDR1 SSHAT, CDR2 FNYEAQ (reference sequence). The CDR3 loop spans 14 amino acids. The CDR3 loop is CASSFLGQVNEQFF. The CDR3 nucleotides are TGTGCTAGCAGCTTTCTTGGACAGGTCAATGAGCAGTTCTTC.

The sample holds many counts of this clonotype. The chain carries TRBV20-1 and TRBJ2-2; D might be TRBD2 (6 bases). Germline CDR1 is DFQATT and CDR2 is SNEGSKA (reference sequence). CDR3 length: 16 amino acids. Between the trimmed V and J ends, which lost 1 base and 2 bases, there was a span of 14 bases. The CDR3 reads CSARGVGTPNTGELFF. CDR3 DNA: TGCAGTGCTAGAGGGGTGGGGACTCCAAACACCGGGGAGCTGTTTTTT.